Sequencing of this TCR beta chain was carried out in a study of molecular identifiers for immune sequencing clone quantification. The wider study: Across replicate runs, RNA obtained from around 20,000 or 100,000 naive CD8 cells was divided into five, with four undergoing sequencing. General study results and limits: One cell's worth of spiked Jurkat TCR RNA was reportedly detectable among 970,000 or so naive cells. Clones that exceeded 20 RNA copies held over 98% of effector molecules, yet under 1% in naive cells.

TCRdb processed the PCR reads anew with MiXCR; each CDR3 protein has one entry. The table records 460,000 or so distinct CDR3 sequences, around 23% of them present only once. Sorting isolated naive CD8 T cells as CD8+CD4-CCR7+CD45RA+ events. Comment on this clonotype: Its antigen is undetermined.

The sequence derives from a human donor in good health. Some libraries in this study had Jurkat cell RNA spiked in. Sequenced input: naive CD8+ T cells from blood, with Jurkat cell RNA spiked in. This sample's subset: FACS-sorted CD8+CD4-CCR7+CD45RA+ naive T cells.

The CDR3 nucleotides read TGTGCCAGCAGTTTGGGGACTGTCGGTCACACCGGACAAGAGACCCAGTACTTC. It yields the protein CASSLGTVGHTGQETQYF. This chain connects TRBV27 to TRBJ2-5, with D possibly being TRBD2 (6 bases). The CDR3 totals 18 residues. V lost 3 bases to trimming and J lost 2 bases, with 22 bases between them. Per germline, CDR1 MNHEY and CDR2 SMNVEV (reference sequence).